This record concerns one TCR beta chain sequence. This clone appeared a few times. Its antigen is not yet known. One end of the junction is discordant with germline, which a read error may explain. Before undergoing thyroid surgery, none of the patients had been given any kind of treatment. Using T-cell receptor beta sequencing, the study looked back at clinical samples from patients collected from about 2011 to 2018. The protocol used for the library was PCR. TCRdb lists the instrument as Illumina HiSeq 4000. High-throughput sequencing was used to profile the TCR beta-chain CDR3 region of each patient. As for how the authors treated the data: Drawing on CDR3 differences between clinicopathological groups, the researchers built a classifier meant to tell apart patients with distant-metastatic papillary thyroid cancer. The Shannon index was used to measure repertoire diversity, and the Morisita-Horn index was used to measure how similar tumor and blood repertoires were. The raw public data were reprocessed by TCRdb itself: fastp quality trimming at Q25, MiXCR clonotype calling, in-frame beta chains only. The V and J calls and clone size are TCRdb's, not the authors'. The sample table shows 50,000 to 60,000 clones, and under 20% are seen once. The ten largest clones represent just under 3% of the sample.

These data come from a study of metastatic and nonmetastatic thyroid tumors (TCRdb year 2020). General notes on the study: For patients with malignant and with benign thyroid disease, the researchers compared repertoires between peripheral blood samples and tumor or nodule tissue samples. General conclusions and limits of the study: In both blood and tumor samples, malignant tumors were reported to have significantly higher TCR beta diversity than benign nodules.

CDR1 MNHNS and CDR2 SASEGT are derived from the germline V gene. The CDR3 numbers 15 residues from cysteine through phenylalanine. This entry keeps only the CDR3 DNA: 45 bases, framed from base 1. Sequenced input: blood. The origin of this receptor is a female donor with papillary thyroid cancer or a benign thyroid nodule (not recorded which). Some clones in this sample may be carry-over from other donors' samples. This chain joins TRBV6-1 to TRBJ2-7, and TRBD1 aligns with 12 junction nucleotides. In nucleotide form, the sequence is TGTGCCAGCATGACCGGGACAGGGGGCGTCAACGAGCGGTACTTC. This yields the protein CASMTGTGGVNERYF.